This TCR beta chain was recovered during a study of cytomegalovirus exposure and HLA in healthy donors. Study-level results: Over 150 TCR beta chains were listed as cytomegalovirus-associated.

Germline V CDR1 and CDR2: SNHLY, FYNNEI. This CDR3 comprises 15 residues. V trimming: 1 base; J trimming: 4 bases; junction bases outside the gene matches: 5. Sequencing was performed with immunoSEQ multiplex PCR; in TCRdb, only in-frame clones are kept and a portion is missing. The sample lists 150,000 to 200,000 clones; around 85% were seen once. Ten or more counts support this clone. Its antigen is still unknown. Sample: PBMCs. The TCR was taken from a man aged 25 to 45 in good health and CMV-seropositive. The chain employs TRBV2 and TRBJ1-1; 8 bases agree with TRBD1. CDR3 region: CASSEVQGAVTEAFF. CDR3 nucleotides: TGTGCCAGCAGTGAAGTGCAGGGGGCCGTCACTGAAGCTTTCTTT.